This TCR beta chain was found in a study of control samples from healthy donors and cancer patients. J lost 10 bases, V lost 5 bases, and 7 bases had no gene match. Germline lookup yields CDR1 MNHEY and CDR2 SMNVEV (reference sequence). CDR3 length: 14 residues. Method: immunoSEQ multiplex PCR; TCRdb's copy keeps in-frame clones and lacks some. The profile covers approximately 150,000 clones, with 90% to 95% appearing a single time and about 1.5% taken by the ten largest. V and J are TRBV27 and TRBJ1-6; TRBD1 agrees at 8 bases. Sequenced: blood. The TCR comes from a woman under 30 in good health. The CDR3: CASSPTGGGSPLHF. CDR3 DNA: TGTGCCAGCAGTCCCACAGGGGGGGGGTCACCCCTCCACTTT.